These 20 T cell receptor beta chains came from one sample sequenced in a study of blood T cell repertoires in COVID-19. Libraries were prepared by immunoSEQ multiplex PCR; TCRdb keeps only in-frame clonotypes and omits some of them. This table holds under 40,000 clones, 87% found once. Sequencing was done on a sample of peripheral blood. The receptors shown here come from a man aged 50-59 years with active or convalescent COVID-19.

The chain uses TRBV4-1 and TRBJ1-5; TRBD1 agrees at 8 bases. Germline values: CDR1 MGHRA, CDR2 YSYEKL. This CDR3 is built from 15 residues. J lost 5 bases, V lost 4 bases, and 7 bases had no gene match. In DNA form, the CDR3 reads TGCGCCAGCAGCCCCCCGGACAGGGTCCATCAGCCCCAGCATTTT. Translation gives CASSPPDRVHQPQHF.

The rearrangement joins TRBV19 to TRBJ1-1; D perhaps matches TRBD1 (5 bases). Germline V gene sequence: CDR1 LNHDA, CDR2 SQIVND (reference sequence). Trimming stripped 5 bases from V and 0 bases from J, with 13 bases between. The CDR3 length is 15 residues. CDR3: CASSVSGGVNTEAFF. The CDR3 DNA reads as TGTGCCAGTAGTGTATCGGGAGGGGTGAACACTGAAGCTTTCTTT.

CDR3: CASSSALTGGTEAFF. Written as DNA, the CDR3 is TGTGCCAGCAGCTCAGCACTGACAGGGGGCACTGAAGCTTTCTTT. V gene TRBV13 combines with J gene TRBJ1-1, with 9 bases lining up with TRBD1. Germline-derived CDR1 and CDR2 are PRHDT and FYEKMQ (reference sequence). The CDR3 runs 15 residues. The V segment lost 4 bases and the J segment 4 bases; nucleotides outside the gene matches: 7. Looking up the rest from reference TRBV13 and TRBJ1-1 gives the full variable domain: AAGVIQSPRHLIKEKRETATLKCYPIPRHDTVYWYQQGPGQDPQFLISFYEKMQSDKGSIPDRFSAQQFSDYHSELNMSSLELGDSALYFCASSSALTGGTEAFFGQGTRLTVV.

The genes are TRBV27 and TRBJ2-2, with TRBD1 identical over 7 bases. Germline CDR1 MNHEY, CDR2 SMNVEV (reference sequence). The CDR3 length is 15 residues. J gave up 1 base and V 6 bases, and 5 bases lay outside the gene matches. The CDR3 nucleotides are TGTGCCAGCAGGTCGGGACAGCTGAACACCGGGGAGCTGTTTTTT. Translated, it gives CASRSGQLNTGELFF.

V usage is TRBV10-3 and J usage is TRBJ1-1; D possibly corresponds to TRBD1 (6 bases). CDR3 length equals 16 residues. Per germline, CDR1 ENHRY and CDR2 SYGVKD. The ends were cut back, 0 bases at V and 3 bases at J, with 14 bases in the middle. CDR3 DNA sequence: TGTGCCATCAGTGAGTCGCCGGGGAACAGGGACACTGAAGCTTTCTTT. Protein product: CAISESPGNRDTEAFF.

V is TRBV29-1 and J is TRBJ2-7, with 7 bases lining up with TRBD2. The V gene end was trimmed by 4 bases and the J gene end by 6 bases; junction bases not matched to a gene: 9. Germline CDR1 SQVTM, CDR2 ANQGSEA. The CDR3 totals 13 residues. The CDR3 here is CSVGRRGGREQYF. DNA of the CDR3: TGCAGCGTTGGGAGAAGGGGAGGGCGCGAGCAGTACTTC.

The rearrangement links TRBV5-8 to TRBJ1-4, with D possibly matching TRBD1 (6 bases). This CDR3 is 14 amino acids long. The germline CDR1 and CDR2 sequences are SGHTS and YDEGEE. Trimming cost V 2 bases and J 8 bases, with 13 bases left between them. CDR3: CASSFTGFLEKLFF. The CDR3 DNA follows: TGTGCCAGCAGCTTTACAGGGTTCTTGGAAAAACTGTTTTTT.

J is TRBJ1-4 and V is TRBV7-9, with 7 nucleotides matching TRBD1. Germline V gives CDR1 SEHNR, CDR2 FQNEAQ (reference sequence). The J segment lost 5 bases and the V segment lost 9 bases, leaving 9 bases of the junction unmatched. CDR3 length: 14 amino acids. The CDR3 coding sequence is TGTGCCAGTGTGAGTCGGGACAGCAATGAAAAACTGTTTTTT. Its translation: CASVSRDSNEKLFF.

The chain carries TRBV4-2 and TRBJ2-3, with D perhaps matching TRBD2 (6 bases). V lost 1 base and J lost 8, with 22 bases in between. The CDR3 length is 17 residues. Germline values: CDR1 LGHNA, CDR2 YNFKEQ. CDR3 sequence reads: CASSQGPGGDGVGTQYF. The CDR3, as DNA: TGTGCCAGCAGCCAAGGACCTGGCGGGGACGGGGTGGGTACGCAGTATTTT.

The V and J genes are TRBV28 and TRBJ1-4, with 7 bases identical to TRBD1. CDR1 is MDHEN, CDR2 SYDVKM, per germline. This CDR3 has 14 residues. Trimming cost V 6 bases and J 6 bases; bases outside gene matches: 7. The CDR3 DNA is TGTGCCAGCAGCCCCGGGACAGTATATGAAAAACTGTTTTTT. It translates to CASSPGTVYEKLFF.

The CDR3 sequence: CASSWMDRAYTGELFF. Written as DNA, the CDR3 is TGCGCCAGCAGCTGGATGGACAGGGCATATACCGGGGAGCTGTTTTTT. The chain employs TRBV5-1 and TRBJ2-2, with 8 bases matching TRBD1. CDR1 SGHRS and CDR2 YFSETQ come from the germline V gene. This CDR3 spans 16 amino acids. With V trimmed by 3 bases and J by 5 bases, 9 bases remained unmatched.

The chain couples TRBV3-1 (or the pseudogene TRBV3-2) to TRBJ2-7; 9 bases are shared with TRBD2. V lost 4 bases, J lost 4 bases, and 8 bases stayed unmatched. Germline V lookup: CDR1 LGHDT, CDR2 YNNKEL (reference sequence). The CDR3 is made up of 15 amino acids. CDR3 residues: CASSPLGGRGYEQYF. The CDR3 DNA follows: TGTGCCAGCAGCCCGCTCGGCGGGAGGGGATACGAGCAGTACTTC.

This clone turned up a few times. The CDR3 reads CASSEAPQGNQPQHF. CDR3 DNA sequence: TGTGCCAGCAGTGAAGCTCCGCAGGGCAATCAGCCCCAGCATTTT. J is TRBJ1-5 and V is TRBV2; D not resolved. The germline V gene encodes CDR1 SNHLY and CDR2 FYNNEI. V lost 0 bases to trimming and J lost 2 bases, with 8 bases between them. The CDR3 is 15 residues long.

The chain couples TRBV6-4 to TRBJ2-3; TRBD2 matches at 9 bases. The length of the CDR3 is 16 residues. Germline CDR1 MRHNA, CDR2 SNTAGT. The V segment lost 2 bases and the J segment 2 bases; nucleotides outside the gene matches: 5. This CDR3 is CASSDRAGGTTDTQYF. Here the CDR3 DNA reads TGTGCCAGCAGTGACCGGGCGGGGGGGACCACAGATACGCAGTATTTT.

The J gene is TRBJ1-2, the V gene TRBV18, with D unclear. The CDR3 has 16 amino acids. Trimming left V 3 bases short and J 3 bases short, with 17 bases between. Germline V gene data show CDR1 as KGHSH and CDR2 as LQKENI. CDR3 coding DNA: TGTGCCAGCTCACCGACGTCGATGCCCAGCGACTATGGCTACACCTTC. Its translation: CASSPTSMPSDYGYTF.

The chain carries TRBV10-3 and TRBJ2-1; 8 bases are shared with TRBD2. The CDR3 has 15 residues. Germline CDR1 ENHRY, CDR2 SYGVKD. Trimming cost V 3 bases and J 4 bases; bases outside gene matches: 5. The CDR3 loop reads CAISESAGEYNEQFF. CDR3 DNA: TGTGCCATCAGTGAATCAGCGGGAGAGTACAATGAGCAGTTCTTC.

The rearrangement joins TRBV4-2 to TRBJ2-5, with D perhaps matching TRBD1 (6 bases). The CDR3 is 18 amino acids. CDR1 and CDR2 from the germline V gene are LGHNA and YNFKEQ. V was cut by 4 bases and J by 2 bases, with 23 bases left in between. The CDR3 nucleotides are TGTGCCAGCAGCCTAAGGCCGGCCGGGGACAAAGGGCAAGAGACCCAGTACTTC. Amino acid sequence: CASSLRPAGDKGQETQYF.

V is TRBV7-2 and J is TRBJ2-5, with D possibly matching TRBD2 (6 bases). Germline V lookup: CDR1 SGHTA, CDR2 FQGNSA. The V end was cut by 5 bases, the J end by 5 bases, with 12 bases between. CDR3 size: 13 residues. The CDR3, as DNA: TGTGCCAGCAGCAAGGGAAGCGGGGAGACCCAGTACTTC. Amino acids: CASSKGSGETQYF. Supplemented by reference TRBV7-2 and TRBJ2-5, the full variable domain reads GAGVSQSPSNKVTEKGKDVELRCDPISGHTALYWYRQSLGQGLEFLIYFQGNSAPDKSGLPSDRFSAERTGGSVSTLTIQRTQQEDSAVYLCASSKGSGETQYFGPGTRLLVL.

This clone was seen once. The CDR3 sequence: CASAQGGLNTEAFF. The CDR3 DNA sequence: TGTGCCAGCGCTCAGGGAGGCTTGAACACTGAAGCTTTCTTT. The genes are TRBV27 and TRBJ1-1; tentatively, D is TRBD1 (5 bases). The ends were cut back, 8 bases at V and 0 bases at J, with 13 bases in the middle. Germline CDR1 MNHEY, CDR2 SMNVEV (reference sequence). The CDR3 runs to 14 residues.

The chain employs TRBV9 and TRBJ1-4; D possibly corresponds to TRBD1 (5 bases). Germline V lookup: CDR1 SGDLS, CDR2 YYNGEE. The CDR3 sequence is 15 residues long. V shed 0 bases and J shed 5 bases, with 11 bases lying between them. The DNA of the CDR3 is TGTGCCAGCAGCGTAGCGTCCAGGGTAAATGAAAAACTGTTTTTT. Protein sequence: CASSVASRVNEKLFF.